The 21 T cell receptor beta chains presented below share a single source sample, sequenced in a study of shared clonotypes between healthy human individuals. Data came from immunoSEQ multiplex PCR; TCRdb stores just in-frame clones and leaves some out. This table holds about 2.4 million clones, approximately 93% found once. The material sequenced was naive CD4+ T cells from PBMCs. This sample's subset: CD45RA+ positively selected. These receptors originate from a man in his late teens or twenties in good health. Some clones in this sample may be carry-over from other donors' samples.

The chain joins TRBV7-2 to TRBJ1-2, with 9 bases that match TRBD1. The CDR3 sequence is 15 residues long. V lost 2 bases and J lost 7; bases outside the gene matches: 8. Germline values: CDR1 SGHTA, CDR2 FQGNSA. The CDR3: CASSLTLQGAAGYTF. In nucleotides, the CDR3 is TGTGCCAGCAGCTTAACCCTACAGGGGGCGGCTGGCTACACCTTC.

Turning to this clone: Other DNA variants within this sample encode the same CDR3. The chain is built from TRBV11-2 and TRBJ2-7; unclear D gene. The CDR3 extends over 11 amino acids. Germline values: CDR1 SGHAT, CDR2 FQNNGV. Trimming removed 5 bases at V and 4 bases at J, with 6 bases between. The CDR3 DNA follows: TGTGCCAGCAGCCCGCGGTACGAGCAGTACTTC. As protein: CASSPRYEQYF. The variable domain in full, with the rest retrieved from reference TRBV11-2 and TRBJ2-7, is EAGVAQSPRYKIIEKRQSVAFWCNPISGHATLYWYQQILGQGPKLLIQFQNNGVVDDSQLPKDRFSAERLKGVDSTLKIQPAKLEDSAVYLCASSPRYEQYFGPGTRLTVT.

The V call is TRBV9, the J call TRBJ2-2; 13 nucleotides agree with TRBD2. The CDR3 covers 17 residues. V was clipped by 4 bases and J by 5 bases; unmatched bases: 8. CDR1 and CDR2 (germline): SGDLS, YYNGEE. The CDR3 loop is CASSPRTSGRWTGELFF. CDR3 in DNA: TGTGCCAGCAGCCCGAGGACTAGCGGGAGATGGACCGGGGAGCTGTTTTTT.

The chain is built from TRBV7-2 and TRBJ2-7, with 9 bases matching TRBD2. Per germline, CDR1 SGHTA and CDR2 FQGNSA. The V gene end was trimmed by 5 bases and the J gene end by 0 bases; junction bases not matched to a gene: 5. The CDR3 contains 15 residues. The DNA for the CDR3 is TGTGCCAGCAGCCCGAGACTAGCGGCCTCCTACGAGCAGTACTTC. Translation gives CASSPRLAASYEQYF.

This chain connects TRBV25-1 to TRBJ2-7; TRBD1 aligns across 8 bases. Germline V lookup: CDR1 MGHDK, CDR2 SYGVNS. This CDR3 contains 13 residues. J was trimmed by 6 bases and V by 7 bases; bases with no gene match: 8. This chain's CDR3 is CASIQTGAREQYF. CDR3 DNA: TGTGCCAGCATCCAGACAGGGGCCCGCGAGCAGTACTTC.

The CDR3 nucleotides read TGTGCCAGTAGTATAAAAGCGGGGGAGCAGTTCTTC. Translating gives CASSIKAGEQFF. The gene calls are TRBV19 and TRBJ2-1, with TRBD2 identical over 7 bases. V shed 2 bases, J shed 10 bases, and the junction held 2 bases outside the gene matches. CDR3 length equals 12 residues. Germline CDR1 and CDR2: LNHDA and SQIVND (reference sequence).

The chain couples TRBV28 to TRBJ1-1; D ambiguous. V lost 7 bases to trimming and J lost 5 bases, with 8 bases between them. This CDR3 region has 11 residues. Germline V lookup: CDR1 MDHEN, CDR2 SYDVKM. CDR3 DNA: TGTGCCAGCACCCAAGGGACTGAAGCTTTCTTT. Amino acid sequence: CASTQGTEAFF.

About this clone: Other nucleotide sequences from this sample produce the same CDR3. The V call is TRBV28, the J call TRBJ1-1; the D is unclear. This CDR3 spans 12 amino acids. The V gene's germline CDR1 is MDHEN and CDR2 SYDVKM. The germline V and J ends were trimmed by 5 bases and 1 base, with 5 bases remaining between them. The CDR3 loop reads CASSLANTEAFF. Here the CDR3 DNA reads TGTGCCAGCAGTCTCGCGAACACTGAAGCTTTCTTT. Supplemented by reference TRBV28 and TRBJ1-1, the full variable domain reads DVKVTQSSRYLVKRTGEKVFLECVQDMDHENMFWYRQDPGLGLRLIYFSYDVKMKEKGDIPEGYSVSREKKERFSLILESASTNQTSMYLCASSLANTEAFFGQGTRLTVV.

CDR3 sequence (DNA): TGTGCCAGCAGCCCCCTGGGGACAGGCACAGATACGCAGTATTTT. This gives the protein CASSPLGTGTDTQYF. This chain connects TRBV11-3 to TRBJ2-3, with TRBD1 matching over 7 bases. The junction had 6 bases not matched to a gene; V was cut back by 5 bases and J by 1 base. This CDR3 region has 15 residues. CDR1 is SGHNT and CDR2 is YENEEA in the germline V gene. Filled out from reference TRBV11-3 and TRBJ2-3, the complete variable domain reads EAGVVQSPRYKIIEKKQPVAFWCNPISGHNTLYWYLQNLGQGPELLIRYENEEAVDDSQLPKDRFSAERLKGVDSTLKIQPAELGDSAVYLCASSPLGTGTDTQYFGPGTRLTVL.

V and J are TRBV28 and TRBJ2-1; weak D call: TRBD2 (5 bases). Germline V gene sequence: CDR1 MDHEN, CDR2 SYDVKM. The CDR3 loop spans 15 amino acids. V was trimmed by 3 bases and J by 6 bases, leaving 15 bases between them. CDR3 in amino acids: CASSFFRASFNEQFF. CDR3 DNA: TGTGCCAGCAGTTTTTTCCGAGCTAGCTTCAATGAGCAGTTCTTC.

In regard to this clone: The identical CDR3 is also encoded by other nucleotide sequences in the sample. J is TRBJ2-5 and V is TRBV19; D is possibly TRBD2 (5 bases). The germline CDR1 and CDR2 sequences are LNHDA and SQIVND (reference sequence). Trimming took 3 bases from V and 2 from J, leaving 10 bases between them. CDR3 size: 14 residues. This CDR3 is CASSIGGRQETQYF. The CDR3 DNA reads TGTGCCAGTAGTATCGGCGGGCGGCAAGAGACCCAGTACTTC.

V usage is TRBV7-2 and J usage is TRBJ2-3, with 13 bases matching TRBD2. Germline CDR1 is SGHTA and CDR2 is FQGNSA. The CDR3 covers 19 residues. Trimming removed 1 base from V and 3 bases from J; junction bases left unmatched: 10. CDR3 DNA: TGTGCCAGCAGCTTAGGGGCACTAGCGGGAGGGGGAGGGACAGATACGCAGTATTTT. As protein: CASSLGALAGGGGTDTQYF.

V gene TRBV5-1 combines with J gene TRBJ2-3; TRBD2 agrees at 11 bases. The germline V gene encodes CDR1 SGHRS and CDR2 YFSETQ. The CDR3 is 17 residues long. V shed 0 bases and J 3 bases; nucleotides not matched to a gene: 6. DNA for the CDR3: TGCGCCAGCAGCTTGGCCGAGGCTAGCGGGAGGACAGATACGCAGTATTTT. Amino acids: CASSLAEASGRTDTQYF.

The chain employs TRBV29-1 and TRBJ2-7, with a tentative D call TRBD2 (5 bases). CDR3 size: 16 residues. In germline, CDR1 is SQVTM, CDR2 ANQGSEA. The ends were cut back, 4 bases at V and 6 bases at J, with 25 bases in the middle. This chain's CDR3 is CSVGTPVSGYVGEQYF. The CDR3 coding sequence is TGCAGCGTTGGGACCCCGGTATCGGGGTATGTAGGCGAGCAGTACTTC.

The CDR3 reads CASSDSGPGIYGYTF. CDR3 DNA sequence: TGTGCCAGCAGTGACTCAGGGCCCGGAATCTATGGCTACACCTTC. The chain combines TRBV28 with TRBJ1-2; tentatively, D is TRBD1 (5 bases). Germline loops: CDR1 MDHEN, CDR2 SYDVKM. The CDR3 runs 15 residues. V lost 5 bases and J 4 bases, leaving 17 bases between the germline ends.

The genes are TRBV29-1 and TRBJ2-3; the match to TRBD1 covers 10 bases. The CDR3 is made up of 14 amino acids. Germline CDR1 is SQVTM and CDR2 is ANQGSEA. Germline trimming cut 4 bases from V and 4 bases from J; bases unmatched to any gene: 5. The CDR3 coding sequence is TGCAGCGTTGTGGGAGGACAGGGGGCAGATACGCAGTATTTT. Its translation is CSVVGGQGADTQYF.

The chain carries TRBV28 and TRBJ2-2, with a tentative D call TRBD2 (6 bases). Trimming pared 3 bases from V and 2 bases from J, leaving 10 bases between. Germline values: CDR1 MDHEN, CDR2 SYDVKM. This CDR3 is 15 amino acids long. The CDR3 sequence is CASSFRGTNTGELFF. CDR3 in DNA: TGTGCCAGCAGTTTCCGGGGGACTAACACCGGGGAGCTGTTTTTT.

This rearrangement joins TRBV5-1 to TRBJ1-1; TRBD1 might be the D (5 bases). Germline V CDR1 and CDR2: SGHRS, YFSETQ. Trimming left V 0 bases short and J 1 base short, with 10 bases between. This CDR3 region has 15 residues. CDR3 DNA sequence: TGCGCCAGCAGCTTGGTTCCAGGGCAGAACACTGAAGCTTTCTTT. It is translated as CASSLVPGQNTEAFF.

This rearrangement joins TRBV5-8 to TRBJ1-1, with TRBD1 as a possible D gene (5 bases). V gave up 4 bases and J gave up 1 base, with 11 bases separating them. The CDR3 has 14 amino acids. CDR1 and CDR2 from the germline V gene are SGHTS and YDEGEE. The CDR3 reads CASSHDTGNTEAFF. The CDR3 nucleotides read TGTGCCAGCAGCCACGACACAGGGAACACTGAAGCTTTCTTT. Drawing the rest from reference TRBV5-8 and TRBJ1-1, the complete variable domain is EAGVTQSPTHLIKTRGQQATLRCSPISGHTSVYWYQQALGLGLQFLLWYDEGEERNRGNFPPRFSGRQFPNYSSELNVNALELEDSALYLCASSHDTGNTEAFFGQGTRLTVV.

The DNA of the CDR3 is TGTGCTAGTGGCCTTCTAGCGGGAGGGGTCTACAATGAGCAGTTCTTC. As protein: CASGLLAGGVYNEQFF. The genes are TRBV12-5 and TRBJ2-1; 12 bases are a match to TRBD2. CDR1 is LGHNT, CDR2 FRNRAP, per germline. This CDR3 spans 16 amino acids. V dropped 6 bases and J dropped 3; count of bases not matched to a gene: 6.

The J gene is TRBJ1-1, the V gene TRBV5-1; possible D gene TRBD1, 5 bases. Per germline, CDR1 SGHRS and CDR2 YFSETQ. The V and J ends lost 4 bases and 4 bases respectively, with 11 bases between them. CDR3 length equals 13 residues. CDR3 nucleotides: TGCGCCAGCAGCCGGGGGGTTGGCACTGAAGCTTTCTTT. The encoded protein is CASSRGVGTEAFF.